Listed here are 17 T cell receptor beta chains from one sample, sequenced in a study of blood T cell repertoires in COVID-19. The table came from immunoSEQ multiplex PCR; TCRdb's copy has only in-frame clones and leaves some out. The sample includes approximately 65,000 clones, around 84% of them seen just once. The sample was peripheral blood. The receptor source for this set is a man between 50 and 59 years old with acute or convalescent COVID-19.

V is TRBV24-1 and J is TRBJ1-5; no definite D call. The CDR3 loop spans 13 amino acids. Germline V CDR1 and CDR2: KGHDR, SFDVKD. V lost 6 bases, J lost 2 bases, and 7 bases lay in between. Here the CDR3 DNA reads TGTGCCACCAGTTTATATGGCAATCAGCCCCAGCATTTT. Protein product: CATSLYGNQPQHF.

V is TRBV7-3 and J is TRBJ2-7, with TRBD1 identical over 8 bases. The CDR3 consists of 13 residues. Germline V gene data show CDR1 as SGHTA and CDR2 as FQGTGA. The V segment lost 3 bases and the J segment 2 bases; nucleotides outside the gene matches: 0. The CDR3 loop is CASSLTGAYEQYF. The CDR3 DNA is TGTGCCAGCAGCTTGACAGGGGCCTACGAGCAGTACTTC.

The genes are TRBV20-1 and TRBJ1-1, with a tentative D call TRBD1 (5 bases). The CDR3 is made up of 11 amino acids. Trimming left V 3 bases short and J 7 bases short, with 9 bases between. Looked up from germline, CDR1 is DFQATT and CDR2 is SNEGSKA (reference sequence). The chain's CDR3 is CSASRQSEAFF. Written as DNA, the CDR3 is TGCAGTGCTAGTAGACAGAGTGAAGCTTTCTTT.

The chain carries TRBV9 and TRBJ2-3; D gene ambiguous. The CDR3 sequence is 15 residues long. The germline V gene encodes CDR1 SGDLS and CDR2 YYNGEE. The V end lost 0 bases, the J end lost 5 bases, and 13 bases lay between the germline ends. CDR3 sequence: CASSVGFSTQDTQYF. The CDR3, as DNA: TGTGCCAGCAGCGTAGGTTTCTCTACCCAAGATACGCAGTATTTT.

This chain links TRBV6-5 with TRBJ2-2; 7 bases are shared with TRBD2. V dropped 6 bases and J dropped 4; count of bases not matched to a gene: 8. There are 15 residues in the CDR3. From germline, CDR1 is MNHEY and CDR2 SVGAGI. The CDR3 is CASRGGAGSTGELFF. The CDR3 DNA reads TGTGCCAGCAGGGGGGGAGCGGGAAGCACCGGGGAGCTGTTTTTT.

The CDR3 DNA is TGTGCCAGCAGTTACGGGGACAGTGGGTCACCCCTCCACTTT. It yields the protein CASSYGDSGSPLHF. The chain joins TRBV6-5 to TRBJ1-6, with 7 nucleotides matching TRBD1. Looked up from germline, CDR1 is MNHEY and CDR2 is SVGAGI. The CDR3 spans 14 residues. V lost 2 bases to trimming and J lost 10 bases; unmatched junction nucleotides: 5.

This clone was detected only once. The chain employs TRBV5-1 and TRBJ1-6; 9 positions agree with TRBD1. Per germline, CDR1 SGHRS and CDR2 YFSETQ. CDR3 length: 16 residues. V was clipped by 3 bases and J by 4 bases; unmatched bases: 5. This CDR3 is CASSSGQGQYNSPLHF. CDR3 DNA sequence: TGCGCCAGCAGCTCCGGACAGGGGCAATATAATTCACCCCTCCACTTT.

The chain joins TRBV12-3 or TRBV12-4 to TRBJ2-5, with TRBD2 matching over 7 bases. The CDR3 runs 13 residues. V lost 3 bases, J lost 3 bases, and 1 base stayed unmatched. The CDR3 is CASSFRGEETQYF. CDR3 in DNA: TGTGCCAGCAGTTTTCGGGGGGAAGAGACCCAGTACTTC.

The rearrangement uses TRBV29-1 and TRBJ1-5; D remains unclear. The CDR3 spans 14 residues. Germline values: CDR1 SQVTM, CDR2 ANQGSEA. Trimming cost V 3 bases and J 2 bases, with 11 bases left between them. In DNA, the CDR3 is TGCAGCGTTGATGGTGGGAGCGGCAATCAGCCCCAGCATTTT. Residues: CSVDGGSGNQPQHF.

The gene calls are TRBV12-5 and TRBJ2-1, with TRBD2 matching 11 bases. V lost 1 base, J lost 7 bases, and 12 bases stayed unmatched. CDR1 LGHNT and CDR2 FRNRAP come from the germline V gene. This CDR3 has 18 residues. The CDR3 loop reads CASGLERLAGQLRNEQFF. In DNA form, the CDR3 reads TGTGCTAGTGGTTTGGAAAGACTAGCGGGACAATTGCGGAATGAGCAGTTCTTC.

The DNA of the CDR3 is TGCGCCAGCAGAAGGGGGGGTACCCTATTGGCCAAAAACATTCAGTACTTC. It encodes CASRRGGTLLAKNIQYF. The rearrangement uses TRBV10-2 and TRBJ2-4; possibly TRBD2 for D (7 bases). Germline CDR1 reads WSHSY; CDR2 reads SAAADI. The CDR3 is made up of 17 amino acids. V dropped 6 bases and J dropped 1 base, with 19 bases sitting between them.

Regarding this clone: The germline gene is not matched at one end of the junction; a read error may be the cause. The rearrangement links TRBV6-1 to TRBJ1-2, with 7 bases matching TRBD1. Germline CDR1 MNHNS, CDR2 SASEGT. The CDR3 sequence is 13 residues long. The CDR3 bases are TGTGCCAGCAGTGAACGAGGACCGGGACAGTCCGCCTTC. Amino acids: CASSERGPGQSAF.

The chain employs TRBV11-2 and TRBJ1-4; 9 bases fit TRBD1. There are 14 residues in the CDR3. Germline CDR1 SGHAT, CDR2 FQNNGV. The V segment lost 4 bases and the J segment 5 bases; nucleotides outside the gene matches: 2. The CDR3: CASSYGTGNEKLFF. Here the CDR3 DNA reads TGTGCCAGCAGCTACGGGACAGGGAATGAAAAACTGTTTTTT.

The J gene is TRBJ2-1, the V gene TRBV9; TRBD2 matches at 9 bases. The length of the CDR3 is 16 residues. The V segment lost 4 bases and the J segment 4 bases; nucleotides outside the gene matches: 9. CDR1 is SGDLS, CDR2 YYNGEE, per germline. CDR3 coding DNA: TGTGCCAGCAGCCCACAAATAGCGGGGGCGTACAATGAGCAGTTCTTC. Translating gives CASSPQIAGAYNEQFF.

The chain carries TRBV29-1 and TRBJ2-7; D may be TRBD1 (6 bases). V was shortened by 5 bases and J by 2 bases, with 19 bases between the two germline ends. CDR1 is SQVTM and CDR2 is ANQGSEA in the germline V gene. The CDR3 is made up of 15 amino acids. CDR3 region: CSVSGTPSTPYEQYF. As DNA, the CDR3 is TGCAGCGTTTCCGGGACACCCTCGACCCCCTACGAGCAGTACTTC.

The chain combines TRBV6-5 with TRBJ1-5, with TRBD1 identical over 7 bases. The CDR3 length is 14 residues. Germline CDR1 and CDR2: MNHEY and SVGAGI. Trimming removed 8 bases from V and 5 bases from J; junction bases left unmatched: 9. The CDR3 loop reads CASQSDRVDQPQHF. The DNA of the CDR3 is TGTGCCAGCCAATCCGACAGGGTCGATCAGCCCCAGCATTTT.

The chain joins TRBV3-1 (or the pseudogene TRBV3-2) to TRBJ2-2; tentatively, D is TRBD2 (6 bases). The CDR3 is 16 amino acids. The ends were cut back, 7 bases at V and 5 bases at J, with 20 bases in the middle. Germline loops: CDR1 LGHDT, CDR2 YNNKEL (reference sequence). The CDR3 reads CASTLRVGGLTGELFF. CDR3 DNA sequence: TGTGCCAGCACCCTGAGGGTGGGGGGACTGACCGGGGAGCTGTTTTTT.